Each of the 21 T cell receptor beta chains below was sequenced from the same sample in a study of shared clonotypes between healthy human individuals. Sequencing used immunoSEQ multiplex PCR; TCRdb keeps in-frame clones, though not all of them. The sample holds approximately 640,000 clones, 72% seen once. Material for sequencing was memory CD4+ T cells sorted from blood. Stated subset: CD45RA-negative fraction. The receptor set was obtained from a woman in her twenties or thirties in good health.

This clone was observed a handful of times. The chain joins TRBV5-1 to TRBJ1-3; perhaps TRBD1 as D (5 bases). CDR1 SGHRS and CDR2 YFSETQ come from the germline V gene. Trimming took off 4 bases at V and 3 bases at J, with 11 bases between the two ends. The CDR3 is made up of 14 amino acids. The CDR3 DNA follows: TGCGCCAGCAGCCCTGGGACGCTTGGAAACACCATATATTTT. This gives the protein CASSPGTLGNTIYF.

This rearrangement joins TRBV18 to TRBJ1-6; D unclear. Trimming removed 8 bases at V and 7 bases at J, with 12 bases between. The CDR3 extends over 13 amino acids. Per the germline V gene, CDR1 is KGHSH and CDR2 is LQKENI. DNA for the CDR3: TGTGCCAGCGGCACGGACCAAAATTCACCCCTCCACTTT. It specifies CASGTDQNSPLHF.

The rearrangement uses TRBV11-3 and TRBJ1-4; D call uncertain. Germline loops: CDR1 SGHNT, CDR2 YENEEA. CDR3 length: 16 amino acids. Trimming took off 0 bases at V and 4 bases at J, with 12 bases between the two ends. CDR3 protein: CASSLDRKRFNEKLFF. CDR3 DNA: TGTGCCAGCAGCTTAGATCGGAAACGGTTTAATGAAAAACTGTTTTTT.

The V call is TRBV7-2, the J call TRBJ2-3; TRBD2 matches at 12 bases. The germline V gene encodes CDR1 SGHTA and CDR2 FQGNSA. CDR3 length: 15 residues. V shed 1 base and J 8 bases; nucleotides not matched to a gene: 4. CDR3 protein: CASSLVALAGGTQYF. The CDR3 DNA follows: TGTGCCAGCAGCTTAGTTGCACTAGCGGGAGGTACGCAGTATTTT.

This chain links TRBV15 with TRBJ1-5, with 9 positions matching TRBD1. Trimming removed 2 bases from V and 0 bases from J; junction bases left unmatched: 8. The CDR3 length is 18 residues. Germline V gene lookup returns CDR1 LNHNV and CDR2 YYDKDF (reference sequence). This chain's CDR3 is CATSRKKTGGLSNQPQHF. CDR3 coding DNA: TGTGCCACCAGCAGAAAAAAAACAGGGGGCCTTAGCAATCAGCCCCAGCATTTT. Supplemented by reference TRBV15 and TRBJ1-5, the full variable domain reads DAMVIQNPRYQVTQFGKPVTLSCSQTLNHNVMYWYQQKSSQAPKLLFHYYDKDFNNEADTPDNFQSRRPNTSFCFLDIRSPGLGDTAMYLCATSRKKTGGLSNQPQHFGDGTRLSIL.

As for this clone: Other nucleotide sequences from this sample produce the same CDR3. This sequence joins TRBV15 and TRBJ1-5; D not resolved. The V gene's germline CDR1 is LNHNV and CDR2 YYDKDF (reference sequence). This CDR3 comprises 13 residues. The V and J ends lost 1 base and 4 bases respectively, with 5 bases between them. The DNA for the CDR3 is TGTGCCACCAGCAGAGCTTTGAATCAGCCCCAGCATTTT. Its protein product is CATSRALNQPQHF.

For the CDR3, the DNA is TGTGCCAGCACCAGCACGGGACAGGCTTGGAATGAGCAGTTCTTC. Amino acids: CASTSTGQAWNEQFF. This chain joins TRBV25-1 and TRBJ2-1, with TRBD1 identical over 8 bases. V dropped 7 bases and J dropped 7; count of bases not matched to a gene: 12. CDR1 MGHDK and CDR2 SYGVNS come from the germline V gene. The CDR3 runs to 15 residues.

The chain couples TRBV11-2 to TRBJ2-2, with TRBD1 matching over 9 bases. The CDR3 contains 16 residues. V lost 5 bases and J lost 1; bases outside the gene matches: 5. From germline, CDR1 is SGHAT and CDR2 FQNNGV. CDR3 in amino acids: CASSPQGQGNTGELFF. Written as DNA, the CDR3 is TGTGCCAGCAGCCCCCAGGGACAGGGGAACACCGGGGAGCTGTTTTTT.

J is TRBJ2-1 and V is TRBV11-2, with 16 bases matching TRBD2. This CDR3 contains 18 residues. Germline-derived CDR1 and CDR2 are SGHAT and FQNNGV. Trimming took 0 bases from V and 5 from J; bases not matched to a gene: 4. The CDR3 sequence is CASSLEPGLAGGNNEQFF. The CDR3 coding sequence is TGTGCCAGCAGCTTAGAACCGGGACTAGCGGGAGGGAACAATGAGCAGTTCTTC.

The chain carries TRBV5-8 and TRBJ2-5; 8 positions agree with TRBD2. CDR3 length: 15 amino acids. The V gene's germline CDR1 is SGHTS and CDR2 YDEGEE. Trimming cost V 4 bases and J 0 bases; bases outside gene matches: 5. The CDR3 reads CASSREGLYQETQYF. The CDR3 DNA reads TGTGCCAGCAGCCGGGAGGGACTGTACCAAGAGACCCAGTACTTC.

This clone has just one count. The CDR3 region has the DNA TGTGCCAGCAGCCGGAAGCGGGAGAACACCGGGGAGCTGTTTTTT. Translating gives CASSRKRENTGELFF. The V call is TRBV7-8, the J call TRBJ2-2; 7 bases fit TRBD2. Germline values: CDR1 SGHVS, CDR2 FQNEAQ. V lost 5 bases to trimming and J lost 1 base; unmatched junction nucleotides: 4. This CDR3 contains 15 residues. Looking up the rest from reference TRBV7-8 and TRBJ2-2 gives the full variable domain: GAGVSQSPRYKVAKRGQDVALRCDPISGHVSLFWYQQALGQGPEFLTYFQNEAQLDKSGLPSDRFFAERPEGSVSTLKIQRTQQEDSAVYLCASSRKRENTGELFFGEGSRLTVL.

J is TRBJ2-2 and V is TRBV4-1; TRBD2 agrees at 9 bases. There are 17 residues in the CDR3. Germline V gene data show CDR1 as MGHRA and CDR2 as YSYEKL. With 4 bases clipped from V and 2 bases from J, the junction kept 8 bases outside the gene matches. Written as DNA, the CDR3 is TGCGCCAGCAGCCCCAAGTCTAGCGGGGTTAACACCGGGGAGCTGTTTTTT. Translated: CASSPKSSGVNTGELFF.

In this sample, this clone turned up once. J is TRBJ1-5 and V is TRBV11-2; no clear D. The CDR3 extends over 15 amino acids. V gave up 1 base and J gave up 3 bases, with 10 bases separating them. Germline lookup yields CDR1 SGHAT and CDR2 FQNNGV. The DNA of the CDR3 is TGTGCCAGCAGCTTAGTGGTGGGCTCCAATCAGCCCCAGCATTTT. This sequence encodes CASSLVVGSNQPQHF. Using reference TRBV11-2 and TRBJ1-5 for the parts outside the CDR3, the full variable domain is EAGVAQSPRYKIIEKRQSVAFWCNPISGHATLYWYQQILGQGPKLLIQFQNNGVVDDSQLPKDRFSAERLKGVDSTLKIQPAKLEDSAVYLCASSLVVGSNQPQHFGDGTRLSIL.

The V gene is TRBV19, the J gene TRBJ1-1; the match to TRBD1 covers 11 bases. This CDR3 region has 15 residues. V shed 5 bases, J shed 3 bases, and the junction held 5 bases outside the gene matches. Germline assignment: CDR1 LNHDA and CDR2 SQIVND (reference sequence). CDR3 DNA sequence: TGTGCCAGTAGTCCTGGGACAGGGGGAGACACTGAAGCTTTCTTT. Residues: CASSPGTGGDTEAFF.

The chain couples TRBV29-1 to TRBJ2-2; 9 bases fit TRBD1. Losses at the gene ends were 3 bases for V and 6 bases for J; bases not matched to a gene: 5. This CDR3 region has 14 residues. CDR1 is SQVTM and CDR2 is ANQGSEA in the germline V gene. CDR3 residues: CSVEGQGHAGELFF. The CDR3 DNA reads TGCAGCGTTGAGGGACAGGGTCACGCCGGGGAGCTGTTTTTT.

V and J are TRBV7-2 and TRBJ2-5; 7 positions agree with TRBD2. The CDR3 totals 13 residues. Germline CDR1 SGHTA, CDR2 FQGNSA. Trimming took 6 bases from V and 6 from J; bases not matched to a gene: 7. CDR3 residues: CASRGGSLKTQYF. In DNA form, the CDR3 reads TGTGCCAGCAGGGGGGGGAGTTTGAAGACCCAGTACTTC.

The chain recombines TRBV6-5 with TRBJ1-3; D is perhaps TRBD1 (5 bases). Looked up from germline, CDR1 is MNHEY and CDR2 is SVGAGI. There are 13 residues in the CDR3. Trimming pared 6 bases from V and 4 bases from J, leaving 10 bases between. The CDR3 region has the DNA TGTGCCAGCAGCCAAAGGGACGGAAACACCATATATTTT. Translated, it gives CASSQRDGNTIYF.

This clone has a handful of counts. The rearrangement uses TRBV2 and TRBJ1-4, with D perhaps TRBD1 (6 bases). CDR3 length equals 13 residues. The germline V gene encodes CDR1 SNHLY and CDR2 FYNNEI. The V end lost 8 bases, the J end lost 8 bases, and 15 bases lay between the germline ends. The CDR3 protein is CASSPGAWEKLFF. The CDR3, as DNA: TGTGCCAGCTCACCGGGGGCCTGGGAAAAACTGTTTTTT.

The chain joins TRBV28 to TRBJ2-7, with 7 bases fitting TRBD1. This CDR3 is built from 14 residues. Looked up from germline, CDR1 is MDHEN and CDR2 is SYDVKM. V trimming: 6 bases; J trimming: 2 bases; junction bases outside the gene matches: 7. The CDR3 sequence: CASRRTGDPYEQYF. In DNA form, the CDR3 reads TGTGCCAGCAGAAGGACAGGAGACCCCTACGAGCAGTACTTC.

The rearrangement links TRBV11-2 to TRBJ2-7; D uncertain. The CDR3 is 16 amino acids. Germline CDR1 SGHAT, CDR2 FQNNGV. V was shortened by 1 base and J by 0 bases, with 13 bases between the two germline ends. The CDR3 DNA sequence: TGTGCCAGCAGCTTAGGTTTCGGCAGTAACTCCTACGAGCAGTACTTC. Translation: CASSLGFGSNSYEQYF.

CDR3 bases: TGTGCCAGCAGCCAGGGTGGGTCGACAGGGGGCGTAAATGGCTACGAGCAGTACTTC. As protein: CASSQGGSTGGVNGYEQYF. V is TRBV7-7 and J is TRBJ2-7; 10 positions match TRBD1. The CDR3 is 19 amino acids. Germline V gene lookup returns CDR1 SSHAT and CDR2 FNYEAQ (reference sequence). Trimming at V came to 5 bases and at J to 3 bases, leaving 19 bases not matched to a gene.